A single sample gave rise to the 15 T cell receptor beta chains below, sequenced in a study of T-cell reconstitution after alpha-beta-depleted transplantation in children. Unique molecular identifiers were used in preparing the TCRbeta library. One entry per CDR3 protein, called by TCRdb with MiXCR from the PCR reads. Altogether about 270,000 distinct CDR3 sequences are present, more than 9% being singletons, with the ten largest covering 9.5% to 13%. The specimen was PBMCs from the stem cell graft donor, collected from the stem cell graft. These receptors all come from a human donor who donated a stem cell graft to a child with SCID.

This clonotype showed up many times. This chain links TRBV5-6 with TRBJ1-1, with D maybe TRBD1 (5 bases). The ends were cut back, 3 bases at V and 0 bases at J, with 9 bases in the middle. Germline V gene lookup returns CDR1 SGHDT and CDR2 YYEEEE. This CDR3 contains 14 residues. CDR3: CASSSMGVNTEAFF. For the CDR3, the DNA is TGTGCCAGCAGCTCAATGGGGGTGAACACTGAAGCTTTCTTT. Full variable domain (missing parts from reference TRBV5-6 and TRBJ1-1): DAGVTQSPTHLIKTRGQQVTLRCSPKSGHDTVSWYQQALGQGPQFIFQYYEEEERQRGNFPDRFSGHQFPNYSSELNVNALLLGDSALYLCASSSMGVNTEAFFGQGTRLTVV.

The J gene is TRBJ2-2, the V gene TRBV9, with a possible D match to TRBD1 (6 bases). The V end was cut by 1 base, the J end by 1 base, with 14 bases between. Germline values: CDR1 SGDLS, CDR2 YYNGEE. The CDR3 is 17 residues long. CDR3 in amino acids: CASSVSQGWGNTGELFF. The DNA of the CDR3 is TGTGCCAGCAGCGTATCTCAGGGGTGGGGGAACACCGGGGAGCTGTTTTTT.

At least ten counts were recorded for this clonotype. The chain employs TRBV18 and TRBJ2-3, with D uncertain. Germline CDR1 KGHSH, CDR2 LQKENI. Trimming left V 8 bases short and J 0 bases short, with 9 bases between. This CDR3 is 13 amino acids long. The CDR3: CASSPASTDTQYF. DNA for the CDR3: TGTGCCAGCAGTCCGGCTAGCACAGATACGCAGTATTTT.

This chain uses TRBV18 with TRBJ1-2; a weak D match, TRBD1 (5 bases). V dropped 6 bases and J dropped 2 bases, with 19 bases sitting between them. The CDR3 runs to 16 residues. Per the germline V gene, CDR1 is KGHSH and CDR2 is LQKENI. CDR3 DNA sequence: TGTGCCAGCTCGGACGAGGGTGACAGTTCAAACTATGGCTACACCTTC. Its protein is CASSDEGDSSNYGYTF.

The rearrangement uses TRBV21-1 and TRBJ2-1; the table's D gene call, TRBD1, was not cross checked with the DNA. TRBV21-1 is an annotated pseudogene. The CDR3 runs to 18 residues. As DNA, the CDR3 is TGTGCCAGCAGCAAATGGACAGGACAGCCGAGCTCCTACAATGAGCAGTTCTTC. Its translation: CASSKWTGQPSSYNEQFF.

The chain employs TRBV12-3 or TRBV12-4 and TRBJ1-5; TRBD1 might be the D (5 bases). The CDR3 runs 13 residues. Trimming removed 6 bases at V and 5 bases at J, with 11 bases between. As DNA, the CDR3 is TGTGCCAGCAGGTGGGGGGTTGATCAGCCCCAGCATTTT. Translated: CASRWGVDQPQHF.

In this sample, this clonotype turned up a few times. The chain combines TRBV10-3 with TRBJ2-1, with D possibly being TRBD1 or TRBD2 (6 bases each). There are 13 residues in the CDR3. Germline-derived CDR1 and CDR2 are ENHRY and SYGVKD. Trimming left V 2 bases short and J 9 bases short, with 11 bases between. CDR3 bases: TGTGCCATCAGTGAGGGGGGGCTTGGTGAGCAGTTCTTC. Translating it yields CAISEGGLGEQFF.

This clonotype has more than one count but fewer than ten. This rearrangement joins TRBV20-1 to TRBJ1-1; D possibly corresponds to TRBD1 (5 bases). CDR3 length: 12 residues. Per the germline V gene, CDR1 is DFQATT and CDR2 is SNEGSKA (reference sequence). V was clipped by 3 bases and J by 7 bases, with 12 bases between them. CDR3 in amino acids: CSARSGEIEAFF. DNA for the CDR3: TGCAGTGCTAGGTCGGGGGAGATTGAAGCTTTCTTT.

This chain uses TRBV20-1 with TRBJ2-5; D perhaps matches TRBD2 (6 bases). Germline V gives CDR1 DFQATT, CDR2 SNEGSKA (reference sequence). This CDR3 has 11 residues. V was trimmed by 7 bases and J by 4 bases, leaving 10 bases between them. The CDR3 here is CSVKGGETQYF. CDR3 DNA: TGCAGTGTTAAGGGAGGAGAGACCCAGTACTTC.

The rearrangement links TRBV6-5 to TRBJ2-7; possibly TRBD1 for D (6 bases). This CDR3 comprises 15 residues. Per the germline V gene, CDR1 is MNHEY and CDR2 is SVGAGI. The V end lost 2 bases, the J end lost 3 bases, and 14 bases lay between the germline ends. The CDR3 loop is CASSYGSGEVYEQYF. For the CDR3, the DNA is TGTGCCAGCAGTTACGGCTCAGGGGAAGTCTACGAGCAGTACTTC.

This clonotype was seen just once. The chain joins TRBV5-1 to TRBJ2-1; 8 bases line up with TRBD2. V was pared by 0 bases and J by 0 bases, with 8 bases of the junction left unmatched. The CDR3 length is 18 residues. CDR1 SGHRS and CDR2 YFSETQ come from the germline V gene. The CDR3 here is CASSLELAGTSSYNEQFF. CDR3 in DNA: TGCGCCAGCAGCTTGGAGCTAGCGGGTACGAGCTCCTACAATGAGCAGTTCTTC. The complete variable domain, with remaining parts taken from reference TRBV5-1 and TRBJ2-1, reads KAGVTQTPRYLIKTRGQQVTLSCSPISGHRSVSWYQQTPGQGLQFLFEYFSETQRNKGNFPGRFSGRQFSNSRSEMNVSTLELGDSALYLCASSLELAGTSSYNEQFFGPGTRLTVL.

V and J are TRBV27 and TRBJ2-3; 8 bases match TRBD1. CDR1 and CDR2 from the germline V gene are MNHEY and SMNVEV (reference sequence). This CDR3 contains 18 residues. The ends lost 0 bases at V and 3 bases at J; junction bases unmatched: 11. The CDR3 protein is CASSLSYSGQGYTDTQYF. The CDR3 DNA sequence: TGTGCCAGCAGTTTATCATATTCCGGACAGGGTTATACAGATACGCAGTATTTT.

This clonotype was detected many times. The chain recombines TRBV5-1 with TRBJ1-5; weak D call: TRBD1 (6 bases). This CDR3 region has 13 residues. Germline V gives CDR1 SGHRS, CDR2 YFSETQ. V was shortened by 5 bases and J by 7 bases, with 13 bases between the two germline ends. CDR3 nucleotide sequence: TGCGCCAGCAGACAGGGATCGGGACAGCCCCAGCATTTT. Amino acid sequence: CASRQGSGQPQHF. The full variable domain, completed using reference TRBV5-1 and TRBJ1-5, is KAGVTQTPRYLIKTRGQQVTLSCSPISGHRSVSWYQQTPGQGLQFLFEYFSETQRNKGNFPGRFSGRQFSNSRSEMNVSTLELGDSALYLCASRQGSGQPQHFGDGTRLSIL.

J is TRBJ1-5 and V is TRBV6-1, with D perhaps TRBD1 (5 bases). The length of the CDR3 is 16 residues. V lost 6 bases, J lost 0 bases, and 15 bases lay in between. CDR1 and CDR2 from the germline V gene are MNHNS and SASEGT. In DNA, the CDR3 is TGTGCCAGCAGAGAGACAGCCGCACATAGCAATCAGCCCCAGCATTTT. This sequence encodes CASRETAAHSNQPQHF.

The DNA for the CDR3 is TGCAGTGCTAGAGATCTGGGGGGGTGGTCCTACAATGAGCAGTTCTTC. Its translation: CSARDLGGWSYNEQFF. The rearrangement uses TRBV20-1 and TRBJ2-1; TRBD2 matches at 7 bases. V gave up 0 bases and J gave up 1 base; unmatched junction bases: 6. The CDR3 has 16 residues. In germline, CDR1 is DFQATT, CDR2 SNEGSKA (reference sequence).